What follows is one T cell receptor beta chain and its context. These data come from a study of T cell changes during pregnancy in multiple sclerosis. This CDR3 has 11 amino acids. Trimming cost V 5 bases and J 5 bases, with 4 bases left between them. The germline CDR1 and CDR2 sequences are MGHDK and SYGVNS. Profiled with immunoSEQ multiplex PCR; TCRdb holds only in-frame clones, not every one. Of some 39,000 clones in the sample, 85% to 95% are singletons; the top ten hold 1.2%. The sample comprised PBMCs (not recorded whether the cells were cultured). This clonotype was obtained from a female donor with multiple sclerosis, enrolled in a pregnancy study. The chain couples TRBV25-1 to TRBJ2-1; D is undetermined. This CDR3 is CASSRNNEQFF. CDR3 sequence (DNA): TGTGCCAGCAGTAGGAACAATGAGCAGTTCTTC.